The clone carrying this T cell receptor beta chain came up many times. Its antigen is not identified. CDR1 SGHTA and CDR2 FQGNSA come from the germline V gene. The V end lost 4 bases, the J end lost 3 bases, and 9 bases lay between the germline ends. The CDR3 runs to 13 residues. This entry belongs to a study of T cell repertoires in cytomegalovirus infection. Study-wide background: CMV infection and matching HLA type were both indicated by public TCR beta signatures.

Study-wide results and caveats: Carriers of CMV plus the relevant HLA were identified by cumulative public TCR beta family frequency. HLA-C-restricted CMV-specific TCR beta clonotypes prevailed in the ex vivo response.

TCRdb used MiXCR to reprocess the reads, holding one entry per CDR3 protein. Of fewer than 250,000 distinct CDR3 sequences listed, 9% to 15% are singletons. This receptor was obtained from a human donor in good health (CMV status not recorded). Some clones in this sample may be carry-over from other donors' samples. V gene TRBV7-2 combines with J gene TRBJ2-5; D unclear. The material sequenced was PBMCs. In DNA form, the CDR3 reads TGTGCCAGCAGCTCCAGCTGGGAAGAGACCCAGTACTTC. This encodes CASSSSWEETQYF.